This T cell receptor beta chain was sequenced during a study of CD8 T cells in ankylosing spondylitis (dated by TCRdb to between 2016 and 2019). About the full investigation: To find TCR variants linked to disease, the study profiled T cell receptor beta repertoires in ankylosing spondylitis patients and healthy donors. The full study cohort comprised 25 or so ankylosing spondylitis patients and roughly 110 healthy donors. Peripheral blood was sampled, and synovial fluid was additionally collected from ankylosing spondylitis patients.

This clonotype came up many times. What this receptor recognizes is not known. Base qualities are not at hand, and no much larger clone is one base apart. On the study overall, not on this receptor specifically: The disease-linked clones had a CD8+ phenotype and were found at relatively low frequencies in peripheral blood. Some motif variants were previously reported in synovial fluid and blood of reactive arthritis patients, suggesting common disease-initiation mechanisms. According to the report, matched synovial fluid samples from ankylosing spondylitis patients were significantly enriched for the disease-linked clones. A TCR beta motif of 7 or 8 highly homologous amino acid variants appeared characteristic of blood from ankylosing spondylitis patients.

Sequencing was carried out with an Illumina HiSeq 2500. TCR beta libraries were prepared by quantitative 5'-RACE with molecular barcodes. Per the authors' processing: A new computational method based on a probabilistic model of VDJ rearrangement was used to identify disease-linked TCR variants. TCRdb passed the public sequencing reads through fastp at Q25 and MiXCR, retaining productive beta sequences. Every CDR3 protein is listed once, alongside the most common genes and DNA of its rows. These V and J calls derive from TCRdb rather than the authors' analysis. The sample records over 200,000 distinct CDR3 sequences, over 9.5% of which are singletons. Roughly 23% of the sample is held by the ten biggest clonotypes. Sequencing input: blood, either unsorted or a sorted T cell fraction (not recorded which). This receptor was obtained from a male donor with ankylosing spondylitis or in good health (not recorded which).

Read as DNA, the sequence is TGTGCCAGCAGCAGGGGCGCAGGCAGGGTGAATGAAAAACTGTTTTTT. Its protein is CASSRGAGRVNEKLFF. The rearranged chain carries TRBV5-6 and TRBJ1-4; the D gene is perhaps TRBD1, from 5 matching bases. From its cysteine to its phenylalanine, the CDR3 spans 16 amino acids. CDR3 DNA only is kept here, 48 bases in frame from base 1. Taken from the germline V gene, the CDR1 and CDR2 loops are SGHDT and YYEEEE. V was cut back by 4 bases and J by 5 bases, leaving a gap of 18 bases between them.